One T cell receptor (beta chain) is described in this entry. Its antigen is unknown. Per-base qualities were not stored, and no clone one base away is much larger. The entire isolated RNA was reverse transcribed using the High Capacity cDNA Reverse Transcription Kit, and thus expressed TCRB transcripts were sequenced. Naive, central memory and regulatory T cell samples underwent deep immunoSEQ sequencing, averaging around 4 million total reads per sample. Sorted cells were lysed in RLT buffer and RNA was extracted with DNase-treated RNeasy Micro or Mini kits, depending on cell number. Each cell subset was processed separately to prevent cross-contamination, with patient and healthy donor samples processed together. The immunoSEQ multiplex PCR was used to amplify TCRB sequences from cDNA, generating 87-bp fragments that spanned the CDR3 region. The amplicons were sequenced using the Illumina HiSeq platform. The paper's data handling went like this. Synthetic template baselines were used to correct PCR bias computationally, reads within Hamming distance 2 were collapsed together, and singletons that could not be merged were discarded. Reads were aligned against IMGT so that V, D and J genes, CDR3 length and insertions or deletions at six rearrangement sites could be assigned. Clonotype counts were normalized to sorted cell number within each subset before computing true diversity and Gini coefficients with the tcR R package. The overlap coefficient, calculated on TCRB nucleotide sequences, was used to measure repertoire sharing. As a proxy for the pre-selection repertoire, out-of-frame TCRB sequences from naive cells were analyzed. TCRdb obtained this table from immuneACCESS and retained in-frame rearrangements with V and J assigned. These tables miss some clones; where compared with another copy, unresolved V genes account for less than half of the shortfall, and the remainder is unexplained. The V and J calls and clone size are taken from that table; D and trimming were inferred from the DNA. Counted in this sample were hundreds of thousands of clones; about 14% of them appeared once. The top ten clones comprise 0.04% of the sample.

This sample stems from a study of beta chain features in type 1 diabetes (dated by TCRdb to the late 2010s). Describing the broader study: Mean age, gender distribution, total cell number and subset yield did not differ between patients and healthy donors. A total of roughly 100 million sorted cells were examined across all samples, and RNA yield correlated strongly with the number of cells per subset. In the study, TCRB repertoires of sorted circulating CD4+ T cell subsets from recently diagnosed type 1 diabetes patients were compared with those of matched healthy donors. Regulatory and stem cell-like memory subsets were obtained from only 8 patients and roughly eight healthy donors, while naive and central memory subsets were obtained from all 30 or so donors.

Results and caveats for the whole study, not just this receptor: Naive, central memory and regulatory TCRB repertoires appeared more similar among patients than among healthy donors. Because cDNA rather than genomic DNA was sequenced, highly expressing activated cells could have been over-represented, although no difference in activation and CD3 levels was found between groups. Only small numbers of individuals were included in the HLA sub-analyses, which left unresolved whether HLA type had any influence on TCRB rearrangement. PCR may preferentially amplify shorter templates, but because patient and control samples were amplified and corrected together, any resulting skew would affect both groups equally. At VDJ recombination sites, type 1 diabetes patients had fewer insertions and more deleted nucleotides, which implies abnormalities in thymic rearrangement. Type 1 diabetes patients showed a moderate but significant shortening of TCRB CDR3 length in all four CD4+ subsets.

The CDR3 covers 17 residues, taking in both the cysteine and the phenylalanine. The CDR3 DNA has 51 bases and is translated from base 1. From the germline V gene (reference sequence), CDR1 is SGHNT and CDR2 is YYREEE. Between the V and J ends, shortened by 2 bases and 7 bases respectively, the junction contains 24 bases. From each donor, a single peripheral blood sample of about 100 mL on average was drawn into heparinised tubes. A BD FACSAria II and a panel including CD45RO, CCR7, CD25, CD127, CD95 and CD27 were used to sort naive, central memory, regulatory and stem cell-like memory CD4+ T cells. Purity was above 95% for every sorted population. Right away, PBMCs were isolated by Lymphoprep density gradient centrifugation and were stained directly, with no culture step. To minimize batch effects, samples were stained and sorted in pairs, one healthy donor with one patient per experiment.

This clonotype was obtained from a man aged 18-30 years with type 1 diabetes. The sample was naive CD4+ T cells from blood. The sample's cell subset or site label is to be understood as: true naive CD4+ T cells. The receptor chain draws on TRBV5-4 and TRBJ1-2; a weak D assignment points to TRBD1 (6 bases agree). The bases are TGTGCCAGCAGCTTTCCGCTCCAACAGGGCCTTTTCCCTGGCTACACCTTC. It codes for CASSFPLQQGLFPGYTF.